Following are 23 T cell receptor beta chains from one sample sequenced in a study of a mutant IDH1 vaccine in newly diagnosed glioma. The time point was: baseline, week 1 (first vaccination visit). Noted treatment: pre-vaccination baseline after standard-of-care therapy. Assay used: immunoSEQ multiplex PCR; TCRdb lists only in-frame clones, some missing. In the table there are tens of thousands of clones, about 83% of which are singletons. Sequencing was performed on PBMCs, taken from a glioma patient treated with radiotherapy, temozolomide or both. The receptors shown here come from a woman aged 40 to 49 with glioma.

The CDR3 is CASRTVGDTQYF. The DNA of the CDR3 is TGTGCCAGCCGGACAGTCGGAGATACGCAGTATTTT. The gene calls are TRBV2 and TRBJ2-3; D perhaps matches TRBD1 (6 bases). This CDR3 is 12 amino acids long. Trimming took 8 bases from V and 5 from J, leaving 11 bases between them. Germline CDR1 reads SNHLY; CDR2 reads FYNNEI.

The chain uses TRBV30 and TRBJ1-4, with a weak D call TRBD1 (6 bases). Deletions cut 5 bases from V and 8 bases from J, with 24 bases between. Germline assignment: CDR1 GTSNPN and CDR2 SVGIG (reference sequence). The CDR3 spans 16 residues. The CDR3 nucleotides read TGTGCCTGGGGGGGCTTGGGGGCAGGGAAAGAGGAAAAACTGTTTTTT. Translated: CAWGGLGAGKEEKLFF.

The chain couples TRBV10-1 to TRBJ2-3, with D uncertain. There are 13 residues in the CDR3. Trimming stripped 3 bases from V and 0 bases from J, with 4 bases between. Germline loops: CDR1 WNHNN, CDR2 SYGVQD (reference sequence). DNA of the CDR3: TGCGCCAGCAGTGATGCCAGCACAGATACGCAGTATTTT. This gives the protein CASSDASTDTQYF.

The chain has TRBV5-4 and TRBJ2-7, with D perhaps TRBD2 (6 bases). Germline assignment: CDR1 SGHNT and CDR2 YYREEE (reference sequence). V lost 4 bases, J lost 6 bases, and 11 bases lay in between. This CDR3 has 12 residues. CDR3 in DNA: TGTGCCAGCAGCACCCACGGGGGCGAGCAGTACTTC. It encodes CASSTHGGEQYF.

This sequence joins TRBV27 and TRBJ1-5, with D perhaps TRBD1 (6 bases). The CDR3 loop spans 15 amino acids. Looked up from germline, CDR1 is MNHEY and CDR2 is SMNVEV (reference sequence). Trimming left V 4 bases short and J 1 base short, with 11 bases between. The CDR3 is CASSSGQKSNQPQHF. Written as DNA, the CDR3 is TGTGCCAGCAGTTCCGGACAGAAAAGCAATCAGCCCCAGCATTTT.

The chain couples TRBV6-1 to TRBJ1-2; no firm D call. Trimming removed 4 bases at V and 8 bases at J, with 14 bases between. The CDR3 is 13 amino acids. The V gene's germline CDR1 is MNHNS and CDR2 SASEGT. CDR3 in amino acids: CASSADRTRGYTF. DNA for the CDR3: TGTGCCAGCAGTGCGGACCGGACGAGGGGCTACACCTTC.

J is TRBJ2-3 and V is TRBV7-2; 8 bases line up with TRBD2. The CDR3 spans 14 residues. With 5 bases clipped from V and 2 bases from J, the junction kept 3 bases outside the gene matches. Germline V gene data show CDR1 as SGHTA and CDR2 as FQGNSA. The CDR3 here is CASSPTSDTDTQYF. The CDR3 nucleotides are TGTGCCAGCAGCCCGACTAGCGACACAGATACGCAGTATTTT.

The chain combines TRBV7-6 with TRBJ1-1, with a possible D match to TRBD1 (5 bases). This CDR3 has 15 amino acids. Trimming stripped 1 base from V and 5 bases from J, with 14 bases between. The germline V gene has CDR1 SGHVS and CDR2 FNYEAQ. CDR3: CASSLGPGGETEAFF. The CDR3, as DNA: TGTGCCAGCAGCTTAGGACCTGGGGGTGAGACTGAAGCTTTCTTT.

CDR3 residues: CASSLNRRVNEKLFF. The CDR3 DNA is TGCGCCAGCAGCTTGAATCGCAGGGTTAATGAAAAACTGTTTTTT. The rearrangement joins TRBV5-1 to TRBJ1-4; TRBD1 is a possible D gene (5 bases). Trimming removed 1 base from V and 4 bases from J, with 11 bases in between. This CDR3 has 15 residues. CDR1 and CDR2 (germline): SGHRS, YFSETQ. The whole variable domain, filled in from reference TRBV5-1 and TRBJ1-4, reads KAGVTQTPRYLIKTRGQQVTLSCSPISGHRSVSWYQQTPGQGLQFLFEYFSETQRNKGNFPGRFSGRQFSNSRSEMNVSTLELGDSALYLCASSLNRRVNEKLFFGSGTQLSVL.

The gene calls are TRBV9 and TRBJ2-7; D might be TRBD1 (6 bases). The CDR3 has 14 amino acids. From germline, CDR1 is SGDLS and CDR2 YYNGEE. V shed 6 bases and J shed 6 bases, with 19 bases lying between them. The DNA for the CDR3 is TGTGCCAGCACACCGGGACACAGATCTTTCGAGCAGTACTTC. It is translated as CASTPGHRSFEQYF.

The chain combines TRBV29-1 with TRBJ2-3; D is unclear. With 7 bases removed from V and 5 bases from J, the gap between germline ends came to 22 bases. Per the germline V gene, CDR1 is SQVTM and CDR2 is ANQGSEA. The length of the CDR3 is 15 residues. CDR3 bases: TGCAGCGGTCTAAGGTACAAACCCGAAGAAGATACGCAGTATTTT. As protein: CSGLRYKPEEDTQYF.

This chain links TRBV30 with TRBJ2-4, with D possibly TRBD1 on 6 matching bases. The CDR3 is made up of 11 amino acids. The germline V gene has CDR1 GTSNPN and CDR2 SVGIG (reference sequence). The ends were cut back, 5 bases at V and 9 bases at J, with 11 bases in the middle. The CDR3 DNA follows: TGTGCCTGGGGACAGCAGGGCATTCAGTACTTC. It translates to CAWGQQGIQYF.

In its sample, this clone was seen once. This rearrangement joins TRBV19 to TRBJ1-1; 7 nucleotides match TRBD1. The CDR3 contains 15 residues. The germline V gene encodes CDR1 LNHDA and CDR2 SQIVND (reference sequence). The V and J ends lost 5 bases and 1 base, in that order; junction bases with no gene match: 7. The CDR3, as DNA: TGTGCCAGTAGTTGGGACGGGACAGCGAACACTGAAGCTTTCTTT. Amino acids: CASSWDGTANTEAFF.

In this sample, this clone turned up once. The rearrangement uses TRBV25-1 and TRBJ2-5, with D unresolved. V shed 10 bases and J shed 3 bases, with 24 bases lying between them. This CDR3 is built from 16 residues. Germline CDR1 reads MGHDK; CDR2 reads SYGVNS. The CDR3 nucleotides read TGTGCCACCTCGCTGCCCAAACCCCACGAGGAAGAGACCCAGTACTTC. Translated: CATSLPKPHEEETQYF.

The chain links TRBV7-9 to TRBJ1-2; D might be TRBD1 (6 bases). V shed 7 bases and J shed 0 bases, with 24 bases lying between them. CDR1 is SEHNR and CDR2 is FQNEAQ in the germline V gene (reference sequence). The CDR3 length is 18 residues. CDR3 protein: CASIQGTALGSPNYGYTF. Written as DNA, the CDR3 is TGTGCCAGCATTCAGGGGACGGCATTAGGGAGCCCTAACTATGGCTACACCTTC.

This clone was seen a few times. The V and J genes are TRBV5-1 and TRBJ1-2; 10 positions match TRBD1. CDR1 is SGHRS and CDR2 is YFSETQ in the germline V gene. With V trimmed by 0 bases and J by 6 bases, 5 bases remained unmatched. CDR3 length equals 15 residues. CDR3 protein: CASSLETGGVDGYTF. The CDR3 DNA reads as TGCGCCAGCAGCTTGGAGACAGGGGGCGTGGATGGCTACACCTTC.

The chain has TRBV19 and TRBJ2-5, with D hard to call. CDR1 and CDR2 from the germline V gene are LNHDA and SQIVND (reference sequence). The CDR3 spans 16 residues. V was pared by 5 bases and J by 5 bases, with 21 bases between. DNA for the CDR3: TGTGCCAGTAGTGAGAAGCAACCAGGAGCCAGGGAGACCCAGTACTTC. Its protein is CASSEKQPGARETQYF.

Concerning this clone itself: Germline and junction disagree at one end, which may indicate a read error. V and J are TRBV30 and TRBJ2-3; 7 bases map to TRBD1. Germline loops: CDR1 GTSNPN, CDR2 SVGIG (reference sequence). CDR3 length equals 9 residues. CDR3 region: CAWKKGQIF. The CDR3, as DNA: TGTGCCTGGAAGAAGGGACAGATCTTT.

This chain joins TRBV19 and TRBJ2-7; 13 nucleotides agree with TRBD2. This CDR3 has 17 residues. Germline loops: CDR1 LNHDA, CDR2 SQIVND (reference sequence). V shed 5 bases and J 6 bases; nucleotides not matched to a gene: 13. CDR3 DNA: TGTGCCAGTAGTTTCCTCGGGACTAGCGGGGTTTTACGCGAGCAGTACTTC. Protein sequence: CASSFLGTSGVLREQYF.

The V and J genes are TRBV6-5 and TRBJ2-7, with D unresolved. Germline CDR1 reads MNHEY; CDR2 reads SVGAGI. V dropped 5 bases and J dropped 3 bases, with 17 bases sitting between them. This CDR3 spans 15 amino acids. CDR3 sequence (DNA): TGTGCCAGCAGTCCCTCGATGGTATCTTTCTACGAGCAGTACTTC. This encodes CASSPSMVSFYEQYF.

This chain links TRBV10-2 with TRBJ1-2; D gene ambiguous. V lost 7 bases and J lost 0, with 18 bases in between. There are 16 residues in the CDR3. Germline V gene sequence: CDR1 WSHSY, CDR2 SAAADI. The CDR3 loop reads CASNSGPLTANYGYTF. CDR3 bases: TGCGCCAGCAATAGTGGGCCTCTCACCGCTAACTATGGCTACACCTTC.

The chain couples TRBV18 to TRBJ2-7, with D possibly called TRBD1 or TRBD2 (5 bases each). Germline V gives CDR1 KGHSH, CDR2 LQKENI. With 3 bases removed from V and 6 bases from J, the gap between germline ends came to 12 bases. The CDR3 has 13 residues. The CDR3 region is CASSPSRGAEQYF. As DNA, the CDR3 is TGTGCCAGCTCACCGAGTAGAGGGGCCGAGCAGTACTTC.

J is TRBJ2-1 and V is TRBV6-4; 12 bases are a match to TRBD2. CDR3 length: 15 amino acids. Germline V gives CDR1 MRHNA, CDR2 SNTAGT. The V segment lost 5 bases and the J segment 2 bases; nucleotides outside the gene matches: 1. The CDR3 region is CASSSSGGAYNEQFF. The CDR3 DNA follows: TGTGCCAGCAGTTCTAGCGGGGGGGCCTACAATGAGCAGTTCTTC.